These 21 T cell receptor beta chains share one sample of origin, sequenced in a study of T cells in Graves' hyperthyroidism and ophthalmopathy. TCR beta CDR3 regions were amplified from RNA transcripts. HTBI primers were the set used in a first-round RT-PCR of the TCR CDR3. MiXCR, applied by TCRdb to the multiplex PCR reads, yields one record per CDR3 protein. The sample carries around 540,000 distinct CDR3 sequences, roughly 16% recorded once. Source material: blood. The source of these receptors is a woman aged 25 to 39 with Graves' ophthalmopathy.

This clonotype was counted only a few times. The V call is TRBV10-1, the J call TRBJ1-3; possibly TRBD1 for D (6 bases). From germline, CDR1 is WNHNN and CDR2 SYGVQD (reference sequence). The CDR3 covers 13 residues. The ends were cut back, 3 bases at V and 5 bases at J, with 8 bases in the middle. This CDR3 reads CASSDGQRNTIYF. In DNA form, the CDR3 reads TGCGCCAGCAGTGACGGACAGAGAAACACCATATATTTT.

Only a few counts were recorded for this clonotype. V and J are TRBV9 and TRBJ2-7, with 8 bases aligning to TRBD2. Germline V gives CDR1 SGDLS, CDR2 YYNGEE. CDR3 length: 16 amino acids. V was clipped by 3 bases and J by 3 bases; unmatched bases: 11. This CDR3 is CASSGTTIAGRYEQYF. In DNA, the CDR3 is TGTGCCAGCAGCGGGACGACTATAGCGGGACGCTACGAGCAGTACTTC.

In regard to this clonotype: This may stem from a read error, because a much larger clone lies one nucleotide away. J is TRBJ2-7 and V is TRBV11-2; D assignment may be TRBD1 or TRBD2 (7 bases each). The CDR3 is made up of 13 amino acids. Per the germline V gene, CDR1 is SGHAT and CDR2 is FQNNGV. V lost 4 bases to trimming and J lost 6 bases, with 13 bases between them. In DNA, the CDR3 is TGTGCCAGCAGCTCAGGGGGGGATTCCGAGCAGTACTTC. It specifies CASSSGGDSEQYF.

This clonotype was counted ten times or more. The chain carries TRBV6-1 and TRBJ2-1, with 7 bases fitting TRBD1. Germline CDR1 reads MNHNS; CDR2 reads SASEGT. V dropped 6 bases and J dropped 12; count of bases not matched to a gene: 14. The CDR3 contains 14 residues. As DNA, the CDR3 is TGTGCCAGCAGCCGAGAATTAACAGGGGAGAGGCAGTTCTTC. This translates into CASSRELTGERQFF.

This clonotype was seen only a few times. The chain employs TRBV19 and TRBJ2-1; D is uncertain. The germline CDR1 and CDR2 sequences are LNHDA and SQIVND (reference sequence). V was trimmed by 7 bases and J by 2 bases, leaving 12 bases between them. The CDR3 runs 14 residues. The CDR3 loop is CASTPLGAYNEQFF. CDR3 sequence (DNA): TGTGCCAGTACCCCCCTAGGCGCCTACAATGAGCAGTTCTTC.

V usage is TRBV28 and J usage is TRBJ2-7; 12 bases fit TRBD2. The CDR3 extends over 15 amino acids. Germline V gives CDR1 MDHEN, CDR2 SYDVKM. The ends lost 3 bases at V and 2 bases at J; junction bases unmatched: 2. The CDR3 nucleotides read TGTGCCAGCAGTTTCAGACTAGCGGGGGCCTACGAGCAGTACTTC. Translated: CASSFRLAGAYEQYF. Supplemented by reference TRBV28 and TRBJ2-7, the full variable domain reads DVKVTQSSRYLVKRTGEKVFLECVQDMDHENMFWYRQDPGLGLRLIYFSYDVKMKEKGDIPEGYSVSREKKERFSLILESASTNQTSMYLCASSFRLAGAYEQYFGPGTRLTVT.

This clonotype has just a few counts. The chain combines TRBV7-2 with TRBJ1-2; TRBD1 agrees at 10 bases. The CDR3 is 18 amino acids. V trimming: 1 base; J trimming: 1 base; junction bases outside the gene matches: 9. Germline CDR1 is SGHTA and CDR2 is FQGNSA. CDR3 in amino acids: CASSLVWDRGTNNYGYTF. CDR3 coding DNA: TGTGCCAGCAGCTTAGTGTGGGACAGGGGCACTAATAACTATGGCTACACCTTC. Combining the CDR3 with reference TRBV7-2 and TRBJ1-2 gives the whole variable domain GAGVSQSPSNKVTEKGKDVELRCDPISGHTALYWYRQSLGQGLEFLIYFQGNSAPDKSGLPSDRFSAERTGGSVSTLTIQRTQQEDSAVYLCASSLVWDRGTNNYGYTFGSGTRLTVV.

This chain joins TRBV27 and TRBJ2-7; D gene ambiguous. Per germline, CDR1 MNHEY and CDR2 SMNVEV (reference sequence). The ends were cut back, 5 bases at V and 5 bases at J, with 16 bases in the middle. The CDR3 consists of 14 residues. For the CDR3, the DNA is TGTGCCAGCAGTCCTACCCCAAGGCAAAACGAGCAGTACTTC. Residues: CASSPTPRQNEQYF.

This clonotype was counted ten times or more. The chain uses TRBV28 and TRBJ2-7; unclear D gene. This CDR3 contains 10 residues. V was shortened by 10 bases and J by 6 bases, with 10 bases between the two germline ends. CDR1 is MDHEN and CDR2 is SYDVKM in the germline V gene. CDR3: CATRRSEQYF. For the CDR3, the DNA is TGTGCCACCCGCCGGAGCGAGCAGTACTTC.

The chain links TRBV4-3 to TRBJ2-7; 9 nucleotides match TRBD1. Germline V gives CDR1 LGHNA, CDR2 YSLEER. CDR3 size: 17 residues. J lost 0 bases, V lost 4 bases, and 10 bases had no gene match. The CDR3 nucleotides read TGCGCCAGCAGCCGCAGTATAGGGACAGGGAGCTCCTACGAGCAGTACTTC. Residues: CASSRSIGTGSSYEQYF.

This clonotype occurred a few times. The rearrangement links TRBV19 to TRBJ1-5; unclear D gene. The V gene lost 3 bases and the J gene lost 4 bases, with 4 bases spanning the gap. CDR3 length: 12 residues. CDR1 is LNHDA, CDR2 SQIVND, per germline (reference sequence). The CDR3 region has the DNA TGTGCCAGTAGTATGCAGAATCAGCCCCAGCATTTT. Protein sequence: CASSMQNQPQHF.

The sample holds many counts of this clonotype. This chain links TRBV12-3 or TRBV12-4 with TRBJ2-7; TRBD2 agrees at 8 bases. The CDR3 is 15 residues long. V lost 6 bases, J lost 0 bases, and 7 bases stayed unmatched. The CDR3 coding sequence is TGTGCCAGCAGCCCTACCGGGACTAGCTCCTACGAGCAGTACTTC. Encoded protein: CASSPTGTSSYEQYF.

This clonotype has only a few counts. The chain combines TRBV7-9 with TRBJ2-2; D remains ambiguous. V lost 5 bases and J 6 bases, leaving 19 bases between the germline ends. CDR3 length equals 16 residues. Germline V gene sequence: CDR1 SEHNR, CDR2 FQNEAQ (reference sequence). CDR3 amino acids: CASSGWMESMAGELFF. The CDR3 DNA reads TGTGCCAGCAGCGGATGGATGGAATCGATGGCCGGGGAGCTGTTTTTT.

The chain is built from TRBV4-1 and TRBJ1-4; D is unclear. V was pared by 1 base and J by 8 bases, with 8 bases between. CDR3 length: 13 residues. The V gene's germline CDR1 is MGHRA and CDR2 YSYEKL. The CDR3 nucleotides read TGCGCCAGCAGCCAAGCCATGGGGGAAAAACTGTTTTTT. This sequence encodes CASSQAMGEKLFF.

The genes are TRBV4-3 and TRBJ2-1, with D possibly TRBD2 on 6 matching bases. Germline V gene lookup returns CDR1 LGHNA and CDR2 YSLEER. This CDR3 is built from 16 residues. The ends were cut back, 1 base at V and 1 base at J, with 11 bases in the middle. The CDR3 sequence is CASSQVWGRSYNEQFF. The CDR3 DNA is TGCGCCAGCAGCCAAGTGTGGGGGAGGTCCTACAATGAGCAGTTCTTC.

The rearrangement joins TRBV19 to TRBJ1-1, with D maybe TRBD1 (5 bases). The CDR3 has 14 amino acids. Germline V CDR1 and CDR2: LNHDA, SQIVND (reference sequence). V was pared by 8 bases and J by 4 bases, with 17 bases between. The CDR3 protein is CASGGGGRSTEAFF. The CDR3 DNA sequence: TGTGCCAGTGGGGGGGGAGGGCGAAGCACTGAAGCTTTCTTT.

The chain links TRBV7-9 to TRBJ2-1; D possibly corresponds to TRBD2 (6 bases). Trimming took off 2 bases at V and 7 bases at J, with 9 bases between the two ends. The CDR3 loop spans 13 amino acids. The germline V gene has CDR1 SEHNR and CDR2 FQNEAQ (reference sequence). DNA for the CDR3: TGTGCCAGCAGCTTAACTAGCTTAAATGAGCAGTTCTTC. This translates into CASSLTSLNEQFF.

This rearrangement joins TRBV4-1 to TRBJ1-2; no clear D gene. Trimming pared 0 bases from V and 1 base from J, leaving 9 bases between. The CDR3 totals 15 residues. From germline, CDR1 is MGHRA and CDR2 YSYEKL. CDR3 nucleotides: TGCGCCAGCAGCCAAGATCGGACCGTTAACTATGGCTACACCTTC. This gives the protein CASSQDRTVNYGYTF.

This clonotype was detected ten times or more. This chain links TRBV20-1 with TRBJ1-1; 8 bases line up with TRBD1. V shed 2 bases and J 8 bases; nucleotides not matched to a gene: 7. The CDR3 has 13 amino acids. Germline CDR1 and CDR2: DFQATT and SNEGSKA (reference sequence). Written as DNA, the CDR3 is TGCAGTGCTAGACGGCAGGGGGCAGGGGAAGCTTTCTTT. Protein: CSARRQGAGEAFF.

This clonotype was counted many times. The chain combines TRBV5-1 with TRBJ2-3; 11 bases map to TRBD2. Germline CDR1 SGHRS, CDR2 YFSETQ. The CDR3 is 15 amino acids. V dropped 3 bases and J dropped 4; count of bases not matched to a gene: 4. Here the CDR3 DNA reads TGCGCCAGCAGCTCTAGCGGGGGGAAGCCAGATACGCAGTATTTT. Amino acids: CASSSSGGKPDTQYF.

This clonotype was observed at least ten times. The chain is built from TRBV20-1 and TRBJ1-5, with 8 bases fitting TRBD1. This CDR3 is 14 amino acids long. Germline V gene data show CDR1 as DFQATT and CDR2 as SNEGSKA (reference sequence). Trimming at V came to 6 bases and at J to 7 bases, leaving 11 bases not matched to a gene. The DNA for the CDR3 is TGCAGTGCCTCCGCGGGCAGGGGGCGACAGCCCCAGCATTTT. Residues: CSASAGRGRQPQHF.